What follows are 24 T cell receptor beta chains derived from one specimen sequenced in a study of shared clonotypes between healthy human individuals. The assay was immunoSEQ multiplex PCR, and TCRdb's table has in-frame clones only and misses some. This table has about 1.5 million clones, nearly 99% appearing once. The sample comprised naive CD4+ T cells sorted from blood. The subset was: CD45RA+ positively selected. These receptors were taken from a man aged 25-45 years in good health.

The chain recombines TRBV14 with TRBJ1-2; no clear D gene. Per the germline V gene, CDR1 is SGHDN and CDR2 is FVKESK. This CDR3 contains 14 residues. The V end lost 1 base, the J end lost 8 bases, and 14 bases lay between the germline ends. CDR3 coding DNA: TGTGCCAGCAGCCAAGTAACAACAGTGGGCGGCTACACCTTC. It encodes CASSQVTTVGGYTF.

The V gene is TRBV18, the J gene TRBJ2-7; D perhaps matches TRBD2 (6 bases). Germline assignment: CDR1 KGHSH and CDR2 LQKENI. Trimming pared 1 base from V and 6 bases from J, leaving 16 bases between. The CDR3 has 15 residues. The CDR3 protein is CASSPLERGAGEQYF. CDR3 nucleotide sequence: TGTGCCAGCTCACCACTAGAGAGAGGAGCGGGCGAGCAGTACTTC.

This chain uses TRBV27 with TRBJ2-7, with 11 nucleotides matching TRBD2. Germline V gives CDR1 MNHEY, CDR2 SMNVEV (reference sequence). This CDR3 is built from 17 residues. V was pared by 4 bases and J by 2 bases, with 10 bases of the junction left unmatched. The CDR3 nucleotides read TGTGCCAGCAGTTCCGACCGACTAGCGGGAATACCCTACGAGCAGTACTTC. It is translated as CASSSDRLAGIPYEQYF.

The genes are TRBV5-4 and TRBJ1-1, with TRBD1 matching 9 bases. Germline V gene lookup returns CDR1 SGHNT and CDR2 YYREEE (reference sequence). J lost 0 bases, V lost 0 bases, and 3 bases had no gene match. This CDR3 has 16 residues. Here the CDR3 reads CASSLGGTGLNTEAFF. The DNA of the CDR3 is TGTGCCAGCAGCTTGGGCGGGACAGGGTTGAACACTGAAGCTTTCTTT.

The chain uses TRBV19 and TRBJ1-2; a possible D gene is TRBD1 (5 bases). The V gene's germline CDR1 is LNHDA and CDR2 SQIVND (reference sequence). The CDR3 covers 14 residues. Deletions cut 6 bases from V and 8 bases from J, with 19 bases between. The DNA for the CDR3 is TGTGCCAGTAGGACCGGGACGGGCCCACGAGGCTACACCTTC. Translating gives CASRTGTGPRGYTF.

The chain carries TRBV29-1 and TRBJ2-7; 11 positions match TRBD1. The CDR3 totals 14 residues. Unmatched junction bases numbered 3, after V lost 4 bases and J lost 1 base. CDR1 is SQVTM, CDR2 ANQGSEA, per germline. CDR3 protein: CSVAGDRGSYEQYF. CDR3 in DNA: TGCAGCGTTGCTGGGGACAGGGGGTCCTACGAGCAGTACTTC.

The chain is built from TRBV6-6 and TRBJ1-5; TRBD1 matches 8 bases. J was trimmed by 4 bases and V by 2 bases; bases with no gene match: 4. The CDR3 has 15 amino acids. Germline V gives CDR1 MNHNY, CDR2 SVGAGI (reference sequence). The CDR3 bases are TGTGCCAGCAGTTACGGCAGGGGGCTAAATCAGCCCCAGCATTTT. Protein product: CASSYGRGLNQPQHF.

The count of this clone is one. This rearrangement joins TRBV5-1 to TRBJ1-1; D gene unclear. V lost 2 bases and J 4 bases, leaving 9 bases between the germline ends. This CDR3 has 13 residues. Germline assignment: CDR1 SGHRS and CDR2 YFSETQ. The CDR3 region has the DNA TGCGCCAGCAGCTTCGTAAGAGTCACTGAAGCTTTCTTT. This translates into CASSFVRVTEAFF.

This clone was detected once. The V gene is TRBV30, the J gene TRBJ2-5; D is unresolved. The V and J ends lost 4 bases and 7 bases respectively, with 7 bases between them. The CDR3 is 10 amino acids. Germline-derived CDR1 and CDR2 are GTSNPN and SVGIG (reference sequence). The CDR3 region has the DNA TGTGCCTGGAACTCTGGGACCCAGTACTTC. This translates into CAWNSGTQYF.

The chain uses TRBV10-2 and TRBJ2-2, with TRBD1 matching 7 bases. Germline CDR1 WSHSY, CDR2 SAAADI. CDR3 length: 19 amino acids. With V trimmed by 6 bases and J by 4 bases, 20 bases remained unmatched. CDR3: CASSLSKNVPGGSTGELFF. The CDR3 DNA sequence: TGCGCCAGCAGCCTCAGCAAGAACGTACCAGGGGGTAGCACCGGGGAGCTGTTTTTT.

V usage is TRBV9 and J usage is TRBJ2-5, with D possibly being TRBD2 (5 bases). This CDR3 is 15 amino acids long. Germline V gene sequence: CDR1 SGDLS, CDR2 YYNGEE. V was clipped by 1 base and J by 5 bases, with 15 bases between them. The chain's CDR3 is CASSVPQSPGETQYF. The CDR3 DNA is TGTGCCAGCAGCGTACCCCAGTCACCGGGGGAGACCCAGTACTTC.

The chain joins TRBV9 to TRBJ1-2, with D uncertain. Germline assignment: CDR1 SGDLS and CDR2 YYNGEE. The V end lost 0 bases, the J end lost 4 bases, and 16 bases lay between the germline ends. This CDR3 region has 16 residues. CDR3 nucleotides: TGTGCCAGCAGCGTAGCCTCTACGGCCCTCTCCTATGGCTACACCTTC. It codes for CASSVASTALSYGYTF. The whole variable domain, filled in from reference TRBV9 and TRBJ1-2, reads DSGVTQTPKHLITATGQRVTLRCSPRSGDLSVYWYQQSLDQGLQFLIQYYNGEERAKGNILERFSAQQFPDLHSELNLSSLELGDSALYFCASSVASTALSYGYTFGSGTRLTVV.

This clone has just one count. The CDR3 sequence is CASRHPGNSGNTIYF. The CDR3 DNA follows: TGCGCCAGCAGACATCCTGGCAACTCTGGAAACACCATATATTTT. This chain connects TRBV4-1 to TRBJ1-3; unclear D gene. V was clipped by 6 bases and J by 0 bases, with 12 bases between them. The V gene's germline CDR1 is MGHRA and CDR2 YSYEKL. The CDR3 is made up of 15 amino acids.

V and J are TRBV7-2 and TRBJ2-7, with D possibly TRBD1 on 6 matching bases. The V end lost 2 bases, the J end lost 2 bases, and 13 bases lay between the germline ends. The CDR3 length is 15 residues. Germline-derived CDR1 and CDR2 are SGHTA and FQGNSA. The CDR3 protein is CASSLFGTSTYEQYF. In nucleotides, the CDR3 is TGTGCCAGCAGCTTATTCGGGACATCAACCTACGAGCAGTACTTC.

As to this clone: Other DNA sequences within the sample encode an identical CDR3. The chain recombines TRBV30 with TRBJ2-1, with 7 bases matching TRBD2. The germline CDR1 and CDR2 sequences are GTSNPN and SVGIG (reference sequence). This CDR3 region has 15 residues. The junction had 6 bases not matched to a gene; V was cut back by 0 bases and J by 4 bases. The CDR3 loop reads CAWSVGLAAYNEQFF. CDR3 DNA: TGTGCCTGGAGTGTGGGGCTAGCGGCTTACAATGAGCAGTTCTTC.

The chain is built from TRBV28 and TRBJ2-1; 7 nucleotides match TRBD1. In germline, CDR1 is MDHEN, CDR2 SYDVKM. The CDR3 contains 16 residues. The V and J ends lost 4 bases and 8 bases, in that order; junction bases with no gene match: 14. CDR3 residues: CASSSPTGQPTDEQFF. CDR3 nucleotide sequence: TGTGCCAGCAGTTCCCCAACGGGACAGCCTACCGATGAGCAGTTCTTC.

The chain links TRBV7-7 to TRBJ2-7; D is possibly TRBD2 (6 bases). V lost 5 bases and J 2 bases, leaving 22 bases between the germline ends. The germline V gene encodes CDR1 SSHAT and CDR2 FNYEAQ (reference sequence). The CDR3 sequence is 17 residues long. As DNA, the CDR3 is TGTGCCAGCAGCCTCGGCCGAGGAGGGAATCCCCCCTACGAGCAGTACTTC. Translated: CASSLGRGGNPPYEQYF.

The chain couples TRBV5-4 to TRBJ2-3, with D possibly being TRBD1 (6 bases). Per germline, CDR1 SGHNT and CDR2 YYREEE (reference sequence). CDR3 length: 14 residues. Deletions cut 0 bases from V and 4 bases from J, with 9 bases between. The CDR3 DNA follows: TGTGCCAGCAGCTTGGCAGGGGACGCAGATACGCAGTATTTT. As protein: CASSLAGDADTQYF.

The rearrangement uses TRBV18 and TRBJ2-1, with 10 bases lining up with TRBD2. Losses at the gene ends were 0 bases for V and 3 bases for J; bases not matched to a gene: 5. Germline V lookup: CDR1 KGHSH, CDR2 LQKENI. The CDR3 runs to 17 residues. CDR3 coding DNA: TGTGCCAGCTCACCACCGCAGACTAGCGGGCACTACAATGAGCAGTTCTTC. As protein: CASSPPQTSGHYNEQFF. Full variable domain (outside the CDR3, taken from reference TRBV18 and TRBJ2-1): NAGVMQNPRHLVRRRGQEARLRCSPMKGHSHVYWYRQLPEEGLKFMVYLQKENIIDESGMPKERFSAEFPKEGPSILRIQQVVRGDSAAYFCASSPPQTSGHYNEQFFGPGTRLTVL.

This clone was found once. The chain carries TRBV30 and TRBJ2-6; no clear D gene. Looked up from germline, CDR1 is GTSNPN and CDR2 is SVGIG (reference sequence). The CDR3 totals 18 residues. V was shortened by 0 bases and J by 0 bases, with 15 bases between the two germline ends. This chain's CDR3 is CAWSVLGIGISGANVLTF. The DNA for the CDR3 is TGTGCCTGGAGTGTATTGGGCATCGGCATCTCTGGGGCCAACGTCCTGACTTTC.

CDR3 coding DNA: TGTGCCAGCAGTCGGACAGGCCAGGGGTCCTACGAGCAGTACTTC. This encodes CASSRTGQGSYEQYF. The rearrangement uses TRBV7-2 and TRBJ2-7, with 7 nucleotides matching TRBD1. Germline V gene lookup returns CDR1 SGHTA and CDR2 FQGNSA. There are 15 residues in the CDR3. V lost 6 bases to trimming and J lost 1 base; unmatched junction nucleotides: 9.

The chain couples TRBV11-3 to TRBJ1-2; D unclear. This CDR3 has 13 residues. V dropped 1 base and J dropped 4 bases, with 7 bases sitting between them. Looked up from germline, CDR1 is SGHNT and CDR2 is YENEEA. The CDR3 reads CASSLGSGYGYTF. The CDR3 DNA follows: TGTGCCAGCAGCTTAGGTAGCGGCTATGGCTACACCTTC.

The J gene is TRBJ2-1, the V gene TRBV18; 8 bases line up with TRBD2. The CDR3 runs to 16 residues. V lost 6 bases, J lost 0 bases, and 7 bases stayed unmatched. Germline CDR1 is KGHSH and CDR2 is LQKENI. In DNA, the CDR3 is TGTGCCAGCTCGCTACTAGCGGTAAGCTCCTACAATGAGCAGTTCTTC. Encoded protein: CASSLLAVSSYNEQFF.

This clone has a single count. The J gene is TRBJ2-3, the V gene TRBV5-1; D call uncertain. Germline V lookup: CDR1 SGHRS, CDR2 YFSETQ. V was trimmed by 5 bases and J by 2 bases, leaving 9 bases between them. There are 13 residues in the CDR3. The CDR3 protein is CASSPSNTDTQYF. The DNA of the CDR3 is TGCGCCAGCAGTCCCTCTAACACAGATACGCAGTATTTT.